The 29 T cell receptor beta chains below were found in one sample sequenced in a study of blood T cell repertoires in COVID-19. The assay was immunoSEQ multiplex PCR, and TCRdb's table has in-frame clones only and misses some. The table has about 200,000 clones, 70% to 90% seen once; the top ten hold around 5.9%. Input material: peripheral blood. The source of these receptors is a woman in her forties who had recovered from COVID-19.

The chain is built from TRBV13 and TRBJ2-7; 10 bases are a match to TRBD2. Germline-derived CDR1 and CDR2 are PRHDT and FYEKMQ (reference sequence). The CDR3 totals 15 residues. V trimming: 5 bases; J trimming: 1 base; junction bases outside the gene matches: 5. Here the CDR3 reads CASSRSGGKSYEQYF. The CDR3 DNA reads TGTGCCAGCAGCCGTAGCGGGGGGAAGTCCTACGAGCAGTACTTC.

A single count supports this clone. The chain combines TRBV9 with TRBJ2-1; TRBD2 aligns across 9 bases. This CDR3 has 15 amino acids. V lost 0 bases to trimming and J lost 9 bases; unmatched junction nucleotides: 7. The germline V gene has CDR1 SGDLS and CDR2 YYNGEE. In nucleotides, the CDR3 is TGTGCCAGCAGCGTAGAGGCGGGAGGGGTAAGTGAGCAGTTCTTC. Its protein is CASSVEAGGVSEQFF.

V and J are TRBV25-1 and TRBJ1-3; no definite D call. Germline lookup yields CDR1 MGHDK and CDR2 SYGVNS. Trimming took 3 bases from V and 4 from J, leaving 4 bases between them. The CDR3 runs to 12 residues. The CDR3: CASSEEGNTIYF. The CDR3 nucleotides read TGTGCCAGCAGTGAGGAGGGAAACACCATATATTTT.

The rearrangement uses TRBV15 and TRBJ2-1, with 8 positions matching TRBD2. Germline V gene sequence: CDR1 LNHNV, CDR2 YYDKDF (reference sequence). CDR3 length: 16 residues. J was trimmed by 6 bases and V by 1 base; bases with no gene match: 8. The DNA for the CDR3 is TGTGCCACCAGCAGAGTGGTCGGGAGGGCCCCCAATGAGCAGTTCTTC. This translates into CATSRVVGRAPNEQFF. Together with reference TRBV15 and TRBJ2-1, the CDR3 gives the full variable domain: DAMVIQNPRYQVTQFGKPVTLSCSQTLNHNVMYWYQQKSSQAPKLLFHYYDKDFNNEADTPDNFQSRRPNTSFCFLDIRSPGLGDTAMYLCATSRVVGRAPNEQFFGPGTRLTVL.

The chain carries TRBV19 and TRBJ2-1; tentatively, D is TRBD1 (5 bases). The CDR3 has 16 amino acids. Trimming removed 7 bases from V and 9 bases from J, with 25 bases in between. The V gene's germline CDR1 is LNHDA and CDR2 SQIVND (reference sequence). The chain's CDR3 is CASNPIVGRGKGEQFF. Here the CDR3 DNA reads TGTGCCAGTAATCCTATAGTGGGGCGAGGCAAGGGTGAGCAGTTCTTC. The entire variable domain, with the rest obtained from reference TRBV19 and TRBJ2-1, is as follows: DGGITQSPKYLFRKEGQNVTLSCEQNLNHDAMYWYRQDPGQGLRLIYYSQIVNDFQKGDIAEGYSVSREKKESFPLTVTSAQKNPTAFYLCASNPIVGRGKGEQFFGPGTRLTVL.

The V and J genes are TRBV7-2 and TRBJ1-2; no reliable D call. The CDR3 spans 13 residues. V was cut by 0 bases and J by 7 bases, with 9 bases left in between. Germline V lookup: CDR1 SGHTA, CDR2 FQGNSA. The CDR3 coding sequence is TGTGCCAGCAGCTTAGCCGAGGGTGGTGGCTACACCTTC. Translation: CASSLAEGGGYTF.

The chain joins TRBV9 to TRBJ2-1, with D unclear. The CDR3 sequence is 15 residues long. The V and J ends lost 2 bases and 5 bases respectively, with 14 bases between them. The V gene's germline CDR1 is SGDLS and CDR2 YYNGEE. The CDR3 region has the DNA TGTGCCAGCAGCGTGGCCTCCCGCCTCAACAATGAGCAGTTCTTC. Amino acids: CASSVASRLNNEQFF.

This clone is a singleton in its sample. V is TRBV10-3 and J is TRBJ2-1; 14 bases fit TRBD2. This CDR3 comprises 18 residues. The junction had 11 bases not matched to a gene; V was cut back by 3 bases and J by 7 bases. Germline CDR1 is ENHRY and CDR2 is SYGVKD. The CDR3 nucleotides are TGTGCCATCAGTGAATCCGCTTTGACTAGCGGGAGGGGAAATGAGCAGTTCTTC. Amino acid sequence: CAISESALTSGRGNEQFF.

This chain uses TRBV6-6 with TRBJ1-5; 8 positions agree with TRBD1. Per the germline V gene, CDR1 is MNHNY and CDR2 is SVGAGI (reference sequence). The V segment lost 6 bases and the J segment 4 bases; nucleotides outside the gene matches: 8. The CDR3 spans 15 residues. CDR3 residues: CASSPGQVDNQPQHF. DNA for the CDR3: TGTGCCAGCAGCCCGGGACAGGTAGATAATCAGCCCCAGCATTTT.

The rearrangement joins TRBV15 to TRBJ1-2; D uncertain. CDR1 and CDR2 from the germline V gene are LNHNV and YYDKDF (reference sequence). Deletions cut 0 bases from V and 8 bases from J, with 16 bases between. The CDR3 runs 15 residues. This CDR3 is CATSRDLLRVGGYTF. The CDR3 DNA reads as TGTGCCACCAGCAGAGATCTCTTACGAGTGGGCGGCTACACCTTC.

The rearrangement joins TRBV27 to TRBJ1-2; 10 bases fit TRBD1. In germline, CDR1 is MNHEY, CDR2 SMNVEV (reference sequence). V dropped 5 bases and J dropped 7; count of bases not matched to a gene: 13. The CDR3 loop spans 16 amino acids. CDR3 in amino acids: CASSLTRTGGGSGYTF. CDR3 DNA sequence: TGTGCCAGCAGTCTCACCCGGACAGGGGGGGGAAGTGGCTACACCTTC.

This chain connects TRBV27 to TRBJ2-3; tentative D call: TRBD2 (5 bases). The CDR3 has 16 residues. Germline V gene sequence: CDR1 MNHEY, CDR2 SMNVEV (reference sequence). Trimming pared 6 bases from V and 0 bases from J, leaving 16 bases between. CDR3 in amino acids: CASSSLWRTSTDTQYF. The CDR3 region has the DNA TGTGCCAGCAGCTCGCTGTGGCGGACTAGCACAGATACGCAGTATTTT.

This chain connects TRBV7-2 to TRBJ1-2, with D unclear. V shed 1 base and J shed 7 bases, with 13 bases lying between them. Germline lookup yields CDR1 SGHTA and CDR2 FQGNSA. The CDR3 sequence is 14 residues long. This CDR3 is CASSLGEGVGGYTF. CDR3 coding DNA: TGTGCCAGCAGCTTAGGTGAGGGTGTTGGTGGCTACACCTTC.

V and J are TRBV19 and TRBJ1-6, with D unclear. Germline V gene data show CDR1 as LNHDA and CDR2 as SQIVND (reference sequence). This CDR3 has 16 amino acids. V gave up 6 bases and J gave up 9 bases, with 21 bases separating them. The CDR3 sequence is CASRLRSEGSFSPLHF. DNA for the CDR3: TGTGCCAGTAGGCTCAGGTCCGAGGGCAGTTTTTCACCCCTCCACTTT.

The V gene is TRBV5-5, the J gene TRBJ2-5; 13 positions agree with TRBD2. V lost 4 bases, J lost 4 bases, and 4 bases stayed unmatched. The CDR3 is made up of 15 amino acids. CDR1 is SGHKS and CDR2 is YYEKEE in the germline V gene (reference sequence). DNA for the CDR3: TGTGCCAGCAGCGAGAGACTAGCGGGAGGAGAGACCCAGTACTTC. The encoded protein is CASSERLAGGETQYF.

The chain has TRBV5-1 and TRBJ2-2; 9 positions match TRBD2. Germline CDR1 SGHRS, CDR2 YFSETQ. J lost 4 bases, V lost 0 bases, and 10 bases had no gene match. The CDR3 length is 18 residues. DNA of the CDR3: TGCGCCAGCAGCTTGGATCCGGCGGGAGGGTCGGGCACCGGGGAGCTGTTTTTT. Protein product: CASSLDPAGGSGTGELFF. Based on the CDR3 plus reference TRBV5-1 and TRBJ2-2, the full variable domain is KAGVTQTPRYLIKTRGQQVTLSCSPISGHRSVSWYQQTPGQGLQFLFEYFSETQRNKGNFPGRFSGRQFSNSRSEMNVSTLELGDSALYLCASSLDPAGGSGTGELFFGEGSRLTVL.

This chain connects TRBV5-1 to TRBJ1-1; TRBD1 aligns across 7 bases. Germline assignment: CDR1 SGHRS and CDR2 YFSETQ. Trimming at V came to 7 bases and at J to 1 base, leaving 7 bases not matched to a gene. This CDR3 spans 14 amino acids. The CDR3 bases are TGCGCCAGCCGCACGGGACAGTCGAACACTGAAGCTTTCTTT. Translation gives CASRTGQSNTEAFF.

DNA for the CDR3: TGTGCCAGCAGCGCCGGTTACTACGAGCAGTACTTC. Protein: CASSAGYYEQYF. V and J are TRBV7-2 and TRBJ2-7; D gene ambiguous. The CDR3 runs 12 residues. CDR1 SGHTA and CDR2 FQGNSA come from the germline V gene. V was cut by 5 bases and J by 3 bases, with 8 bases left in between.

The chain combines TRBV7-3 with TRBJ2-2, with 7 bases aligning to TRBD1. CDR3 length equals 13 residues. With 4 bases clipped from V and 6 bases from J, the junction kept 2 bases outside the gene matches. CDR1 and CDR2 from the germline V gene are SGHTA and FQGTGA. CDR3 amino acids: CASSYTGAGELFF. In DNA form, the CDR3 reads TGTGCCAGCAGCTATACAGGGGCCGGGGAGCTGTTTTTT. The full variable domain, its missing parts supplied by reference TRBV7-3 and TRBJ2-2, is GAGVSQTPSNKVTEKGKYVELRCDPISGHTALYWYRQSLGQGPEFLIYFQGTGAADDSGLPNDRFFAVRPEGSVSTLKIQRTERGDSAVYLCASSYTGAGELFFGEGSRLTVL.

The chain links TRBV18 to TRBJ2-5, with a weak D call TRBD1 (6 bases). CDR1 is KGHSH and CDR2 is LQKENI in the germline V gene. The CDR3 is 15 residues long. V lost 4 bases and J 1 base, leaving 13 bases between the germline ends. For the CDR3, the DNA is TGTGCCAGCTCACGGTCCTCGGACAGCCAAGAGACCCAGTACTTC. Translation gives CASSRSSDSQETQYF.

CDR3 residues: CASSWQGDNEQFF. DNA for the CDR3: TGTGCCAGCAGTTGGCAGGGGGACAATGAGCAGTTCTTC. The chain couples TRBV25-1 to TRBJ2-1; 7 nucleotides line up with TRBD1. Germline CDR1 MGHDK, CDR2 SYGVNS. The junction had 3 bases not matched to a gene; V was cut back by 5 bases and J by 5 bases. CDR3 length equals 13 residues.

The chain links TRBV12-3 or TRBV12-4 to TRBJ1-4; 8 nucleotides align to TRBD1. CDR3 size: 13 residues. After removal of 6 bases from V and 13 bases from J, the junction contained 10 bases not matched to a gene. The CDR3 here is CASRPDRDLRLFF. CDR3 sequence (DNA): TGTGCCAGCAGACCGGACAGGGACCTTCGACTGTTTTTT.

In its sample, this clone was seen once. The chain employs TRBV11-3 and TRBJ2-7; D remains ambiguous. Germline V gives CDR1 SGHNT, CDR2 YENEEA. V lost 2 bases and J lost 0, with 14 bases in between. The CDR3 covers 16 residues. CDR3 residues: CASSLFAALGSYEQYF. The CDR3 DNA reads TGTGCCAGCAGCTTATTCGCGGCCCTCGGCTCCTACGAGCAGTACTTC.

J is TRBJ2-7 and V is TRBV5-4; maybe TRBD1 (6 bases). The CDR3 is made up of 13 amino acids. Germline-derived CDR1 and CDR2 are SGHNT and YYREEE (reference sequence). V was trimmed by 2 bases and J by 7 bases, leaving 13 bases between them. The DNA of the CDR3 is TGTGCCAGCAGCTTTTTGGGGGCGGTGGAGCAGTACTTC. Protein product: CASSFLGAVEQYF.

This clone was seen once. The chain has TRBV5-6 and TRBJ2-3, with 7 bases identical to TRBD1. Germline CDR1 and CDR2: SGHDT and YYEEEE. V lost 4 bases, J lost 6 bases, and 11 bases stayed unmatched. CDR3 length: 15 residues. Written as DNA, the CDR3 is TGTGCCAGCAGCCCGACAGGGAAGGGTCTGGATACGCAGTATTTT. Amino acids: CASSPTGKGLDTQYF.

The V gene is TRBV6-5, the J gene TRBJ1-2; D is uncertain. Per germline, CDR1 MNHEY and CDR2 SVGAGI. This CDR3 region has 12 residues. V was shortened by 6 bases and J by 8 bases, with 13 bases between the two germline ends. CDR3 loop: CASRRPGGGYTF. CDR3 in DNA: TGTGCCAGCAGACGACCGGGAGGCGGCTACACCTTC.

The chain joins TRBV10-3 to TRBJ2-3; 7 nucleotides match TRBD1. This CDR3 has 16 residues. Germline loops: CDR1 ENHRY, CDR2 SYGVKD. Trimming took 2 bases from V and 4 from J; bases not matched to a gene: 9. The CDR3 reads CAISEKQGWVPDTQYF. Written as DNA, the CDR3 is TGTGCCATCAGTGAGAAACAGGGGTGGGTCCCAGATACGCAGTATTTT.

The chain combines TRBV19 with TRBJ2-3; 16 bases fit TRBD2. Germline CDR1 reads LNHDA; CDR2 reads SQIVND (reference sequence). CDR3 size: 17 residues. The junction had 1 base not matched to a gene; V was cut back by 3 bases and J by 1 base. The CDR3 bases are TGTGCCAGTAGTATCGGGACTAGCGGGAGGGGCACAGATACGCAGTATTTT. Translation gives CASSIGTSGRGTDTQYF.

CDR3 sequence (DNA): TGTGCTAGTGGTTTGGTTTTAGCGGGGGAAACCGGGGAGCTGTTTTTT. The encoded protein is CASGLVLAGETGELFF. This chain uses TRBV12-5 with TRBJ2-2, with 9 bases fitting TRBD2. The CDR3 has 16 residues. The germline gives CDR1 LGHNT, CDR2 FRNRAP. With V trimmed by 0 bases and J by 5 bases, 4 bases remained unmatched.